This T cell receptor beta chain was sequenced for a study of radiation and T cells in renal cell carcinoma (TCRdb year 2020). For context, the study as a whole: In total, 50 to 60 samples, comprising roughly 25 tumors and 27 peripheral blood samples, were subjected to TCR beta sequencing. A total of 4 million to 5 million unique CDR3 nucleotide sequences, encoding 2.8 million or so unique CDR3 amino acid sequences, were found across all 50 or so samples. The final blood draw was performed at 4 weeks after radiation, at the same time as nephrectomy.

The time point label of this sample denotes: blood 4 weeks post-SBRT, at nephrectomy. According to the study, the label for this sample's treatment or condition signals: 15 Gy SBRT to primary tumor, nephrectomy 4 weeks later. The samples were obtained from a clinical trial, where primary renal cell carcinomas were treated with 15 Gy stereotactic body radiation therapy and then removed by nephrectomy 4 weeks afterward. To follow tumor-enriched clonotypes, serial peripheral blood was collected from radiation-treated patients at baseline and at 2 weeks and 4 weeks after SBRT. Renal cell carcinoma with clear cell pathology was present in all patients. The QIAamp DNA Blood Mini Kit (Qiagen) was used to prepare genomic DNA for TCR sequencing. Samples were included in the analyses only if all quality control checks were passed. TCR beta libraries were generated from genomic DNA with the immunoSEQ kit, following the manufacturer's recommendations. For library preparation, a first multiplex PCR was performed with proprietary primers, followed by a second PCR in which unique barcodes were added, and bead cleanups were performed after each round. Each sample batch included a kit-provided positive control reaction and a negative control reaction. The final libraries underwent checking on an Agilent 4200 TapeStation D1000 ScreenTape, volumetric pooling, and quantification by qPCR. Sequencing ran on an Illumina NextSeq500 with a MidOutput 150-cycle cartridge, using 156 Read1 and 15 Index1 cycles with kit custom primers. The pooled library was loaded at around 1 pM, and 20% PhiX control was spiked in. On the study's bioinformatics: Vendor-processed data were analyzed in R, and a clonotype was defined as all T cells sharing the same CDR3 nucleotide sequence. For clone abundance analyses, frequencies were normalized to the 10,000 most abundant clones in each sample. Public T cell clones, which averaged fewer than five per sample, were excluded before analysis. Tumor-enriched and baseline blood-enriched clonotypes were defined by at least a 32-fold difference in abundance between compartments. A beta-binomial differential abundance model was applied to find clonotypes that expanded or contracted between blood time points. The Baroni-Urbani and Buser coefficient was used to measure tumor-blood repertoire similarity, and groups were compared with two-tailed Wilcoxon tests in R. TCRdb re-hosts the immuneACCESS table, in-frame sequences only. Its copies lack some clones; in the studies checked, an unresolved V gene accounts for under half of them, and the cause for the rest is not known. The V and J calls and clone size were taken over from that table, and D and trimming were inferred from the DNA. Across this sample there are 97,000 or so clones, with roughly 88% seen only once. Clones ranked in the top ten supply roughly 7.9% of the sample.

On the study overall, not on this receptor specifically: In blood, the top tumor clonotypes increased between baseline and 2 weeks post-radiation and then shrank by 4 weeks, which suggests that tumor-resident clones expanded only transiently. Because the trial had a single-armed design, the trial could not examine how radiation dose or scheduling affected the TCR repertoire. Tracking of blood repertoire dynamics stopped at more than three weeks after treatment, with no follow-up past that point. Because no pretreatment tumor biopsies were available, whether clonotypes were present in the tumor at baseline could not be determined.

Regarding this clone: The antigen this receptor binds is unknown. Base-call qualities are not available, and no considerably larger clone is one nucleotide away.

The sequence was collected from a man aged 55 to 70 with renal cell carcinoma. This sample comprised blood, obtained from a patient whose treatment included radiotherapy and nephrectomy.

The DNA is TGTGCCAGCAGCCCACGGACCACGATAAACACCGGGGAGCTGTTTTTT. It translates as CASSPRTTINTGELFF. The chain employs TRBV7-2 and TRBJ2-2; no confident D gene assignment can be made. The CDR3 covers 16 residues, taking in both the cysteine and the phenylalanine. The entry retains the CDR3 DNA only, 48 bases that are in frame from base 1. V loses 5 bases of germline sequence and J loses 2 bases, and the interval between the two ends is 15 bases. Reading the germline V gene gives CDR1 SGHTA and CDR2 FQGNSA.